This is a list of T cell receptor beta chains from one sample in a study of vaccination effects on CD4 cells after COVID-19. Their cognate antigens are unknown. The data were produced by immunoSEQ multiplex PCR, yet TCRdb's version contains in-frame clones alone and is incomplete. The sample holds 60,000 to 90,000 clones; around 81% are singletons and the top ten take approximately 1.2%. Here the sequenced sample was CD4+ T cells from PBMCs cultured with HCoV-229E spike peptides, taken after COVID-19 vaccination. The receptors shown here come from a human donor who received a COVID-19 vaccine. Each CDR3 is given with its conserved first and last residue.

V gene,CDR3 protein
TRBV9,CASSYRDRVWNEQFF
TRBV2,CASSEVDRGYGYTF
TRBV5-6,CASSLEGVGNQPQHF
TRBV11-2,CASSFGAGANTEAFF
TRBV7-2,CASSDTTGYGNTIYF
TRBV10-3,CAIPGGNTGELFF
TRBV5-6,CASSLVGDRVSGNTIYF
TRBV7-9,CASSSTARGETQYF
TRBV28,CASRAGGRETQYF
TRBV5-5,CASAGISNQPQHF
TRBV15,CATSRDIGTNYGYTF
TRBV6-5,CASRRVRTENTEAFF
TRBV5-1,CASSLDISGEGTEAFF
TRBV14,CASSPRLAGAGELFF
TRBV9,CASRAYGTGTEAFF
TRBV10-3,CAINSGYGGGRYNEQFF
TRBV7-9,CASTYQGTASSYNEQFF
TRBV3-1/TRBV3-2,CASSQWAYGYTF
TRBV3-1/TRBV3-2,CASSQDISGNTIYF
TRBV28,CASSSTGAGANVLTF
TRBV11-3,CASSPRDISYNEQFF
TRBV19,CASRRQGNTGELFF
TRBV21-1,CASSKERGDRQQSNTGELFF
TRBV10-3,CAISRVFQETQYF
TRBV10-2,CASVDTLNTEAFF
TRBV5-1,CASSASGGHNEQFF
TRBV10-3,CAISEGQGREQFF
TRBV29-1,CSVMPGTGDSMNTEAFF
TRBV3-1/TRBV3-2,CASSQGGGKTQYF
TRBV6-4,CASSPGVWQPQHF
TRBV5-1,CASTLGVNYGYTF
TRBV4-1,CASSQEPWTEPGNTIYF
TRBV6-1,CASSEERWTASTDTQYF
TRBV12-5,CASGSPYSGSYEQFF
TRBV19,CASMERYNSPLHF
TRBV5-3,CARSTPGLTNTGELFF
TRBV9,CASSVSGTSGNTIYF
TRBV28,CASSLDRGNNQPQHF
TRBV5-1,CASSLGPADRAQPQHF
TRBV18,CASSPPRGTDTQYF
TRBV2,CARAVQGAGYGYTF
TRBV6-5,CASTFGPLGAEPQHF
TRBV7-3,CASSRGLARDTQYF
TRBV25-1,CASSDHSGQSYNEQFF
TRBV7-3,CASSTRSGSDNEQFF
TRBV18,CASSPTGGNQPQHF
TRBV5-5,CASSLDWAGDTEAFF